The present TCR beta chain was sequenced within a study of human T cells and chemical hapten exposure. On this clonotype: What it recognizes is unknown.

Sample time point: pre-sensitization, week 0. Described treatment: therapeutic diphenylcyclopropenone sensitization with weekly scalp DPC. Study-level findings and limits: The donor cohort had alopecia, so its immune response may not match that of healthy people.

The ends were cut back, 5 bases at V and 0 bases at J, with 12 bases in the middle. Germline V lookup: CDR1 SGHTA, CDR2 FQGNSA. The CDR3 sequence is 15 residues long. TCRdb independently ran MiXCR on the RACE reads; one entry per CDR3 protein. The sample records more than 300,000 distinct CDR3 sequences, 5.5% being singletons. The sample here was whole blood, taken in connection with sensitization to the hapten diphenylcyclopropenone (DPC). This chain uses TRBV7-2 with TRBJ2-3, with D perhaps TRBD2 (6 bases). The sequence was collected from a woman aged 18-30 years with alopecia areata. Some clones in this sample may be carry-over from other donors' samples. The CDR3: CASSPGAGSTDTQYF. CDR3 bases: TGTGCCAGCAGCCCGGGAGCGGGCAGCACAGATACGCAGTATTTT.